The clone carrying this TCR beta chain was counted between two and nine times. Its antigen remains unknown. This specimen belongs to a study of blood T cells in healthy people across ages. General observations from the study: Naive CD4+ cells and diversity were both higher in long-lived donors than in aged donors.

A second PCR of roughly 6 to 12 cycles used a sample-barcoded 5' primer and a J-beta primer mix. TCRdb ran MiXCR on the 5' RACE reads and lists one entry per CDR3 protein. The data hold around 990,000 distinct CDR3 sequences, with less than 25% observed a single time. Per sample, at least 5 micrograms of total RNA were extracted. V lost 8 bases to trimming and J lost 3 bases; unmatched junction nucleotides: 3. The CDR3 length is 14 residues. Germline CDR1 reads SQVTM; CDR2 reads ANQGSEA. The data were also submitted as part of a second study, on T cells of mothers and their children. From that paper: Overlap measured in related mother-child pairs was slightly, non-significantly higher than in unrelated pairs.

The clonotype comes from a girl aged 2 to 10 in good health. The sequencing sample was made of blood. V gene TRBV29-1 combines with J gene TRBJ2-1, with 14 bases fitting TRBD2. CDR3 DNA sequence: TGCAGCACTGGACTAGCGGGGGGCTACAATGAGCAGTTCTTC. Translating it yields CSTGLAGGYNEQFF.